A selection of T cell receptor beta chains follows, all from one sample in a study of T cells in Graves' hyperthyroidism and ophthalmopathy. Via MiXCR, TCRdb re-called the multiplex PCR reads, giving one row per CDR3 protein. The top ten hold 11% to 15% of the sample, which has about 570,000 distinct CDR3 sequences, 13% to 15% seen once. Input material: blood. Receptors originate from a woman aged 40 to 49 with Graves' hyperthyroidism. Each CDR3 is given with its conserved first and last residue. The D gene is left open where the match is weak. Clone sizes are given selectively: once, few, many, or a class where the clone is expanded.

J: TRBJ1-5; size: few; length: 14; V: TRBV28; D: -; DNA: TGTGCCAGCAGTAGGACTTTTAGCAATCAGCCCCAGCATTTT; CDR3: CASSRTFSNQPQHF
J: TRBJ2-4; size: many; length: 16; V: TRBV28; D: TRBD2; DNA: TGTGCCAGCAGCCCAAGCGGGAAGAGTACCAAAAACATTCAGTACTTC; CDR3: CASSPSGKSTKNIQYF
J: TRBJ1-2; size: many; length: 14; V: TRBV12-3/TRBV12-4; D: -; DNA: TGTGCCAGCAGTTTCTCTCCCGGGGGGTATGGCTACACCTTC; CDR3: CASSFSPGGYGYTF
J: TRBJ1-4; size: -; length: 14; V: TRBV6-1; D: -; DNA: TGTGCCAGCATCTCAGGCGGATTTGGGAAAAAACTGTTTTTT; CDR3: CASISGGFGKKLFF
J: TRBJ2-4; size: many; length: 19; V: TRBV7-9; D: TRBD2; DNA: TGTGCCAGCAGCTTAGGACGTAGCGGGATACACCTAGCCAAAAACATTCAGTACTTC; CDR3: CASSLGRSGIHLAKNIQYF
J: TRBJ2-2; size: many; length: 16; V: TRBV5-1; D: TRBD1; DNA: TGCGCCAGCAGCTCGGTGGACAGGGGAAACACCGGGGAGCTGTTTTTT; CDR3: CASSSVDRGNTGELFF
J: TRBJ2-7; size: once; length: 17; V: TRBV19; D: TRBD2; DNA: TGTGCCAGTAGTAAGGCCGGGACTAGCGGGAGCTCCTACGAGCAGTACTTC; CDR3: CASSKAGTSGSSYEQYF
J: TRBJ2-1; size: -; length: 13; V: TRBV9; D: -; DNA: TGTGCCAGCAGCGTAGAGGCTAACAATGAGCAGTTCTTC; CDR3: CASSVEANNEQFF
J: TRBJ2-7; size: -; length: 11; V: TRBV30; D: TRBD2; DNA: TGTGCCGGGACCCCGGGGGGCGAGCAGTACTTC; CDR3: CAGTPGGEQYF
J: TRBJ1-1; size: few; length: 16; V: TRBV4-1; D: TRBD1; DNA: TGCGCCAGCAGCCGGGGGACAGGTGGAATGAACACTGAAGCTTTCTTT; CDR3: CASSRGTGGMNTEAFF
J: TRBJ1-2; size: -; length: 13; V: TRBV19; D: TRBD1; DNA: TGTGCCAGTCAGCACAGGGGGGACTATGGCTACACCTTC; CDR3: CASQHRGDYGYTF
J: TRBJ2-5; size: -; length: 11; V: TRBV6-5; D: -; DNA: TGTGCCAGCAGTTACTCGACGACCCAGTACTTC; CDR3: CASSYSTTQYF
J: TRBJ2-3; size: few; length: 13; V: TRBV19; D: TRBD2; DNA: TGTGCCAGCCGACTAGCGGGAATAGATACGCAGTATTTT; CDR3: CASRLAGIDTQYF
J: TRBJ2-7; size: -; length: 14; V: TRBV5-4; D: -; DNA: TGTGCCAGCAGCTCGTCAGGGGCGGTGAACGAGCAGTACTTC; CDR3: CASSSSGAVNEQYF
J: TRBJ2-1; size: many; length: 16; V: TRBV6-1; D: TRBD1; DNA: TGTGCCAGCAGCCCGATGGGGACAGGGTCTTACAATGAGCAGTTCTTC; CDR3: CASSPMGTGSYNEQFF
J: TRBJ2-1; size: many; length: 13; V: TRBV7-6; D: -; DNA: TGTGCCAGCGTCCCTCCCGGTTACAATGAGCAGTTCTTC; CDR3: CASVPPGYNEQFF
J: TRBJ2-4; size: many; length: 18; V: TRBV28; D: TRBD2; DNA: TGTGCCAGCAGTTTAGGACTAGCGGGGACTCTAGCCAAAAACATTCAGTACTTC; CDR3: CASSLGLAGTLAKNIQYF
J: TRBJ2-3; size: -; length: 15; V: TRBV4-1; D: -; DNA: TGCGCCAGCAGCCATGGTGGGAGATACACAGATACGCAGTATTTT; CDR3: CASSHGGRYTDTQYF
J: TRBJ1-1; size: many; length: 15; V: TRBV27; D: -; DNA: TGTGCCAGCAGTCCCGGAGGGTGGGCGGCCACTGAAGCTTTCTTT; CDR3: CASSPGGWAATEAFF
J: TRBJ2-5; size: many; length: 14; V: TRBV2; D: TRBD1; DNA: TGTGCCAGCAGTGCACAGGGGCCCCAAGAGACCCAGTACTTC; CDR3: CASSAQGPQETQYF
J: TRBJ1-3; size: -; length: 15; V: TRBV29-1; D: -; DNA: TGCAGCGTTGAGGATCCGGCAGTCTCTGGAAACACCATATATTTT; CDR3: CSVEDPAVSGNTIYF
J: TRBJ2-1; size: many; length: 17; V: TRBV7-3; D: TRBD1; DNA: TGTGCCAGCAGCCCCGGGGTAGTGGGACAGGCTGTCCATGAGCAGTTCTTC; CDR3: CASSPGVVGQAVHEQFF
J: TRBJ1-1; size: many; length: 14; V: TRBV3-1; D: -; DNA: TGTGCCAGCAGCCTTGGGGCGACGAACACTGAAGCTTTCTTT; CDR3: CASSLGATNTEAFF
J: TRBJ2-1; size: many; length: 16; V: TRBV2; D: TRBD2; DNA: TGTGCCAGCACCGGAAGGGCCCCACTAGCGGACAATGAGCAGTTCTTC; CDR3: CASTGRAPLADNEQFF
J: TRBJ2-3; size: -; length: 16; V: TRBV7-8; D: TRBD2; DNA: TGTGCCAGCAGCTTAGCAGGACTAGCGGGAGTTGATACGCAGTATTTT; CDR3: CASSLAGLAGVDTQYF
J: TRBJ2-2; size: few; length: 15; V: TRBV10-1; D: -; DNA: TGCGCCAGCAGTGACCCCAGATGGGACACCGGGGAGCTGTTTTTT; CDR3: CASSDPRWDTGELFF
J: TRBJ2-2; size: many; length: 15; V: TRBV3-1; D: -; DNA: TGTGCCAGCAGCCAAGGGGTAGCAGCGAGTGGGGAGCTGTTTTTT; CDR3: CASSQGVAASGELFF
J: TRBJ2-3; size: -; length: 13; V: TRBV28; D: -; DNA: TGTGCCAGCGCCCATGGAGGCACAGATACGCAGTATTTT; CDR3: CASAHGGTDTQYF